The clone carrying this TCR beta chain was counted ten times or more. Trimming stripped 5 bases from V and 0 bases from J, with 20 bases between. This CDR3 comprises 17 residues. The germline gives CDR1 MNHEY, CDR2 SVGEGT. This entry belongs to a study of T cells in Graves' hyperthyroidism and ophthalmopathy. RNA transcripts provided the source from which TCR beta CDR3 regions were amplified. During a first-round RT-PCR of the TCR CDR3, the HTBI primer set was used. TCRdb passed the multiplex PCR reads through MiXCR, listing each CDR3 protein once. The repertoire consists of about 740,000 distinct CDR3 sequences, with 14% occurring once and the leading ten covering 9.5% to 13%.

The source material was blood. The gene calls are TRBV6-2 or TRBV6-3 and TRBJ2-7; D is tentatively TRBD1 or TRBD2 (5 bases each). The sequence was obtained from a woman aged 18-35 years with Graves' hyperthyroidism. The CDR3 loop is CASSTQLPGRASYEQYF. The CDR3 bases are TGTGCCAGCAGTACCCAGCTTCCGGGACGGGCCTCCTACGAGCAGTACTTC.